This T cell receptor (beta chain) was documented in a study of OX40 agonist ivuxolimab in advanced cancers. Autoimmune disease history or systemic immunosuppression led to patient exclusion. The V gene lost 5 bases and the J gene lost 8 bases, with 15 bases spanning the gap. Looked up from germline, CDR1 is SGHNT and CDR2 is YENEEA. This CDR3 region has 14 residues. Sequencing was performed with immunoSEQ multiplex PCR; in TCRdb, only in-frame clones are kept and a portion is missing. The sample lists 60,000 to 85,000 clones; approximately 87% were seen once. The table lists this clone with a count of one.

This sequence was found in an adult with an advanced solid tumor such as melanoma, head and neck, liver or kidney cancer. This rearrangement joins TRBV11-3 to TRBJ1-4; perhaps TRBD1 as D (6 bases). The sample in question was CD4+ or CD8+ T cells sorted from blood, obtained in a trial of the OX40 agonist ivuxolimab. The CDR3 DNA sequence: TGTGCCAGCAGCCAGACCGCAGGGGTCGAAAAACTGTTTTTT. It is translated as CASSQTAGVEKLFF.